This T cell receptor (beta chain) was sequenced for a study of Graves' ophthalmopathy and Graves' hyperthyroidism. The overall study: Peripheral blood was gathered at the point of initial diagnosis, before any treatment started.

The authors isolated PBMCs from 8 to 10 ml of fresh peripheral blood. This clonotype was picked up many times. Its antigen is still unknown. Findings and limits, study-wide: It was with around 70% sensitivity and about 72% specificity that the model predicted ophthalmopathy progression. A majority of expanded thyroid clonotypes exceeding 0.001 frequency were likewise present in blood.

The CDR3 totals 15 residues. The germline V gene encodes CDR1 MGHRA and CDR2 YSYEKL. The V end lost 3 bases, the J end lost 0 bases, and 11 bases lay between the germline ends. RNA transcripts were the source from which TCR beta CDR3 regions were amplified. Investigators did first-round RT-PCR with HTBI primers, then second-round multiplex PCR. Each CDR3 protein gets one entry after TCRdb re-called the multiplex PCR reads with MiXCR. The sample has about 500,000 distinct CDR3 sequences; under 15% are singletons. The source is a woman aged 25 to 39 with Graves' ophthalmopathy. Input material: blood. The chain carries TRBV4-1 and TRBJ1-2; D is unclear. The CDR3 DNA reads TGCGCCAGCAGCCAGTTGGCAGGAGCTAACTATGGCTACACCTTC. It is translated as CASSQLAGANYGYTF.